A single sample is the source of the 13 T cell receptor beta chains below, sequenced in a study of OX40 agonist ivuxolimab in advanced cancers. Assay used: immunoSEQ multiplex PCR; TCRdb lists only in-frame clones, some missing. The sample contains approximately 35,000 clones, roughly 72% of which appear only once. The sequencing used CD4+ or CD8+ T cells sorted from blood, collected in a trial of the OX40 agonist ivuxolimab. These receptors all come from an adult with an advanced solid tumor such as melanoma, head and neck, liver or kidney cancer.

This sequence joins TRBV7-2 and TRBJ2-3; D is unclear. CDR1 and CDR2 from the germline V gene are SGHTA and FQGNSA. V dropped 5 bases and J dropped 4 bases, with 13 bases sitting between them. The CDR3 totals 14 residues. The CDR3 protein is CASSGMVAADTQYF. The DNA for the CDR3 is TGTGCCAGCAGCGGAATGGTTGCGGCAGATACGCAGTATTTT.

This clone was seen more than once but under ten times. V is TRBV4-1 and J is TRBJ1-1, with TRBD1 matching over 10 bases. Unmatched junction bases numbered 6, after V lost 4 bases and J lost 4 bases. The CDR3 is 15 amino acids. Germline values: CDR1 MGHRA, CDR2 YSYEKL. DNA for the CDR3: TGCGCCAGCAGCCGACAGGGGGCACAGGGCACTGAAGCTTTCTTT. Protein product: CASSRQGAQGTEAFF.

In its sample, this clone was seen once. J is TRBJ2-3 and V is TRBV6-6; D gene uncertain. This CDR3 has 12 amino acids. Germline V lookup: CDR1 MNHNY, CDR2 SVGAGI (reference sequence). Trimming cost V 6 bases and J 8 bases, with 12 bases left between them. The CDR3 region is CASRSGPGTQYF. In DNA form, the CDR3 reads TGTGCCAGCAGGTCAGGCCCCGGTACGCAGTATTTT.

The rearrangement uses TRBV19 and TRBJ2-3; D uncertain. The CDR3 contains 14 residues. Germline CDR1 is LNHDA and CDR2 is SQIVND (reference sequence). V was shortened by 5 bases and J by 0 bases, with 9 bases between the two germline ends. This CDR3 is CASSRAESTDTQYF. The DNA for the CDR3 is TGTGCCAGTAGTCGGGCTGAGAGCACAGATACGCAGTATTTT.

The V call is TRBV29-1, the J call TRBJ1-1, with 7 bases fitting TRBD1. The CDR3 consists of 13 residues. With 3 bases clipped from V and 1 base from J, the junction kept 2 bases outside the gene matches. Germline V gives CDR1 SQVTM, CDR2 ANQGSEA. The CDR3 DNA reads as TGCAGCGTTGACAGGGGGGGGAACACTGAAGCTTTCTTT. It encodes CSVDRGGNTEAFF.

This chain links TRBV7-6 with TRBJ1-1, with D tentatively TRBD1 (6 bases). The V and J ends lost 5 bases and 2 bases respectively, with 9 bases between them. The CDR3 is 13 residues long. CDR1 is SGHVS, CDR2 FNYEAQ, per germline. The DNA of the CDR3 is TGTGCCAGCAGCGTGGACAGAAACACTGAAGCTTTCTTT. This sequence encodes CASSVDRNTEAFF.

This rearrangement joins TRBV5-1 to TRBJ2-1, with a tentative D call TRBD1 (6 bases). Trimming cost V 3 bases and J 2 bases, with 12 bases left between them. From germline, CDR1 is SGHRS and CDR2 YFSETQ. This CDR3 comprises 15 residues. The chain's CDR3 is CASSSTGTAYNEQFF. Here the CDR3 DNA reads TGCGCCAGCAGCTCCACAGGGACCGCCTACAATGAGCAGTTCTTC.

This clone was counted between two and nine times. The chain is built from TRBV7-7 and TRBJ2-3; D unresolved. Trimming removed 0 bases at V and 7 bases at J, with 14 bases between. This CDR3 is built from 15 residues. Looked up from germline, CDR1 is SSHAT and CDR2 is FNYEAQ (reference sequence). The CDR3, as DNA: TGTGCCAGCAGCTTAGCGGACGGCCTGGGGAATACGCAGTATTTT. It translates to CASSLADGLGNTQYF.

The V and J genes are TRBV6-1 and TRBJ2-3; 9 bases match TRBD1. V was pared by 7 bases and J by 2 bases, with 7 bases of the junction left unmatched. Germline values: CDR1 MNHNS, CDR2 SASEGT. This CDR3 comprises 15 residues. Here the CDR3 DNA reads TGTGCCAGCAAAAGGGACAGGGACTCCACAGATACGCAGTATTTT. Amino acid sequence: CASKRDRDSTDTQYF.

This rearrangement joins TRBV5-4 to TRBJ2-4; D remains ambiguous. This CDR3 has 14 amino acids. Germline V gene data show CDR1 as SGHNT and CDR2 as YYREEE (reference sequence). The V end lost 2 bases, the J end lost 0 bases, and 6 bases lay between the germline ends. The CDR3 DNA reads TGTGCCAGCAGCTTAGTACTAGCCAAAAACATTCAGTACTTC. Its protein is CASSLVLAKNIQYF.

This clone occurred once. This chain connects TRBV29-1 to TRBJ1-1; D is perhaps TRBD1 (5 bases). This CDR3 has 12 amino acids. The V end was cut by 7 bases, the J end by 1 base, with 10 bases between. CDR1 and CDR2 from the germline V gene are SQVTM and ANQGSEA. The CDR3 DNA reads TGCAGCGCCTCCACAGGGAACACTGAAGCTTTCTTT. This translates into CSASTGNTEAFF.

This clone was detected once. This chain joins TRBV4-1 and TRBJ1-4; D is ambiguous. Germline CDR1 MGHRA, CDR2 YSYEKL. The V end was cut by 0 bases, the J end by 5 bases, with 7 bases between. The CDR3 length is 14 residues. CDR3 loop: CASSQDDINEKLFF. The DNA for the CDR3 is TGCGCCAGCAGCCAAGACGACATCAATGAAAAACTGTTTTTT.

The chain combines TRBV27 with TRBJ2-2; perhaps D is TRBD1 or TRBD2 (6 bases each). V was pared by 8 bases and J by 3 bases, with 16 bases between. In germline, CDR1 is MNHEY, CDR2 SMNVEV (reference sequence). CDR3 length equals 15 residues. The CDR3: CASPGWGAYTGELFF. DNA of the CDR3: TGTGCCAGCCCTGGATGGGGGGCTTACACCGGGGAGCTGTTTTTT.